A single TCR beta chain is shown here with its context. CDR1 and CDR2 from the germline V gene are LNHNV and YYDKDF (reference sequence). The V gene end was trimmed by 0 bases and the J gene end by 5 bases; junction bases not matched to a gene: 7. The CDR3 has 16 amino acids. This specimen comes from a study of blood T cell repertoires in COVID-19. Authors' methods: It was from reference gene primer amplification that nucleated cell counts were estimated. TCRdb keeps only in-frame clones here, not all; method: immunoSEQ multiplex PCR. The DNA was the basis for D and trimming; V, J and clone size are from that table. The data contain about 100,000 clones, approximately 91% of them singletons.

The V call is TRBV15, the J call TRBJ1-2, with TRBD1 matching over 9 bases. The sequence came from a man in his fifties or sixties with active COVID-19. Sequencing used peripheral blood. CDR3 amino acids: CATSRDVGTGTYGYTF. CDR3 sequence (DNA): TGTGCCACCAGCAGAGATGTAGGGACAGGGACTTATGGCTACACCTTC.